This is a list of T cell receptor beta chains from one sample in a study of blood T cells in healthy people across ages. TCRdb reprocessed the 5' RACE reads with MiXCR, giving one entry per CDR3 protein. Among about 670,000 distinct CDR3 sequences listed, 40% to 45% were seen once. The sample consisted of blood. These TCRs come from a man older than 75 in good health. The CDR3 runs from the conserved cysteine through the conserved F or W. A D gene is named only where the DNA matches it firmly. Not all rows give a size; the values are once, few, many and, for expanded clones, a class.

J	D	V	size	CDR3	DNA
TRBJ2-7	TRBD2	TRBV7-2	few	CASSPSRVAGYEQYF	TGTGCCAGCAGCCCCAGTCGGGTAGCGGGATACGAGCAGTACTTC
TRBJ2-2	TRBD1	TRBV2	.	CATTEQGANTGELFF	TGTGCTACGACGGAACAGGGGGCGAACACCGGGGAGCTGTTTTTT
TRBJ1-2	TRBD1	TRBV6-2/TRBV6-3	.	CASSESTGGGGYTF	TGTGCCAGCAGTGAATCGACAGGGGGTGGTGGCTACACCTTC
TRBJ2-5	TRBD1	TRBV5-1	few	CASSSGTGGETQYF	TGCGCCAGCAGCTCGGGGACAGGGGGAGAGACCCAGTACTTC
TRBJ1-2	.	TRBV29-1	.	CSVVAGVYGYTF	TGCAGCGTTGTGGCAGGGGTCTATGGCTACACCTTC
TRBJ2-7	.	TRBV6-5	.	CATGPPASYEQYF	TGTGCCACCGGTCCTCCAGCGTCCTACGAGCAGTACTTC
TRBJ2-2	TRBD1	TRBV7-2	.	CASTLWTGGTGELFF	TGTGCCAGCACCCTATGGACAGGGGGCACCGGGGAGCTGTTTTTT
TRBJ2-7	.	TRBV12-3/TRBV12-4	many	CASSLGSLTYEQYF	TGTGCCAGCAGTTTAGGGTCCCTGACCTACGAGCAGTACTTC
TRBJ2-2	.	TRBV3-1	few	CASSQVGGELFF	TGTGCCAGCAGCCAAGTAGGAGGGGAGCTGTTTTTT
TRBJ2-5	.	TRBV7-2	few	CASTLTSWGETQYF	TGTGCCAGCACCCTAACAAGTTGGGGAGAGACCCAGTACTTC
TRBJ1-5	TRBD1	TRBV20-1	few	CSAIFGTGNQPQHF	TGCAGTGCTATATTCGGGACAGGCAATCAGCCCCAGCATTTT
TRBJ2-5	.	TRBV12-3/TRBV12-4	few	CASSPPVEGETQYF	TGTGCCAGCAGTCCCCCCGTAGAGGGAGAGACCCAGTACTTC
TRBJ2-1	.	TRBV7-2	few	CASSYSSDRPYNEQFF	TGTGCCAGCAGCTACTCATCTGACAGGCCCTACAATGAGCAGTTCTTC
TRBJ1-2	TRBD1	TRBV6-6	many	CASSSSGTGEFIYGYTF	TGTGCCAGCAGTTCATCCGGGACAGGAGAGTTCATCTATGGCTACACCTTC
TRBJ1-5	.	TRBV12-5	.	CASGLENNQPQHF	TGTGCTAGTGGTTTGGAGAACAATCAGCCCCAGCATTTT
TRBJ2-7	TRBD1	TRBV7-2	many	CASSSRDRGYEQYF	TGTGCCAGCAGCTCCCGGGACAGGGGCTACGAGCAGTACTTC
TRBJ2-2	.	TRBV24-1	.	CATNGFSGELFF	TGTGCCACCAACGGGTTCTCCGGGGAGCTGTTTTTT
TRBJ2-5	.	TRBV6-2/TRBV6-3	few	CASSHNTVETQYF	TGTGCCAGCAGTCACAACACGGTTGAGACCCAGTACTTC
TRBJ2-5	.	TRBV7-2	few	CASSTAEGTQYF	TGTGCCAGCAGCACAGCAGAAGGGACCCAGTACTTC
TRBJ2-3	.	TRBV2	few	CASSRPPGDTQYF	TGTGCCAGCAGTCGCCCTCCCGGAGATACGCAGTATTTT
TRBJ1-5	.	TRBV30	.	CAWSPNQGGTQPQHF	TGTGCCTGGAGCCCGAATCAAGGGGGAACTCAGCCCCAGCATTTT
TRBJ2-3	.	TRBV9	.	CASSVANPPGTQYF	TGTGCCAGCAGCGTAGCTAATCCCCCTGGTACGCAGTATTTT
TRBJ2-2	.	TRBV11-3	.	CAGSLGTNTGELFF	TGTGCCGGCAGCTTGGGCACGAACACCGGGGAGCTGTTTTTT
TRBJ2-7	.	TRBV20-1	few	CSAAGNEQYF	TGCAGTGCCGCGGGGAACGAGCAGTACTTC
TRBJ2-1	.	TRBV6-2/TRBV6-3	few	CASGLSAEQFF	TGTGCCAGCGGACTATCGGCTGAGCAGTTCTTC
TRBJ2-5	.	TRBV6-2/TRBV6-3	few	CASSYSVATETQYF	TGTGCCAGCAGTTACTCGGTAGCAACCGAGACCCAGTACTTC
TRBJ2-7	TRBD1	TRBV20-1	few	CSARPGQAAGQYF	TGCAGTGCTAGACCAGGACAGGCCGCCGGGCAGTACTTC
TRBJ2-7	.	TRBV11-1	few	CASSLALTTYEQYF	TGTGCCAGCAGCTTAGCTCTTACTACCTACGAGCAGTACTTC
TRBJ2-1	TRBD2	TRBV10-1	few	CASSEGQREYPKFF	TGCGCCAGCAGTGAGGGTCAGCGGGAGTATCCTAAGTTCTTC
TRBJ2-3	TRBD2	TRBV20-1	.	CSAREERGASTDTQYF	TGCAGTGCTAGAGAAGAGCGGGGTGCTAGCACAGATACGCAGTATTTT
TRBJ2-1	TRBD2	TRBV7-2	.	CASNSRGGSYNEQFF	TGTGCCAGCAACTCTCGCGGGGGGTCCTACAATGAGCAGTTCTTC
TRBJ2-1	TRBD2	TRBV18	.	CASSPTSGIIGYNEQFF	TGTGCCAGCTCACCGACTAGCGGGATAATAGGGTACAATGAGCAGTTCTTC
TRBJ1-1	.	TRBV20-1	once	CSTTGGAANTEAFF	TGCAGCACTACCGGGGGGGCAGCGAACACTGAAGCTTTCTTT
TRBJ2-2	.	TRBV4-3	.	CASSQEVRTYSNTGELFF	TGCGCCAGCAGCCAAGAGGTTCGGACATACTCGAACACCGGGGAGCTGTTTTTT
TRBJ1-2	.	TRBV7-9	.	CASSPMSYGYTF	TGTGCCAGCAGCCCAATGAGCTATGGCTACACCTTC
TRBJ1-1	TRBD1	TRBV5-6	.	CASSLGGQQYTEAFF	TGTGCCAGCAGCTTGGGGGGACAGCAATACACTGAAGCTTTCTTT
TRBJ2-7	TRBD2	TRBV5-6	many	CASSLDGGTTFYEQYF	TGTGCCAGCAGCTTGGACGGGGGGACCACTTTCTACGAGCAGTACTTC
TRBJ2-4	.	TRBV30	few	CAWSVQALRYQQYF	TGTGCCTGGAGTGTCCAGGCACTCCGGTACCAGCAGTACTTC
TRBJ1-1	TRBD1	TRBV10-3	.	CAISDDYRGSTEAFF	TGTGCCATCAGTGATGACTACAGGGGGAGCACTGAAGCTTTCTTT
TRBJ1-2	TRBD1	TRBV6-5	.	CASSYRTGRVTNYGYTF	TGTGCCAGCAGTTACCGGACAGGGAGGGTTACTAACTATGGCTACACCTTC
TRBJ2-1	.	TRBV5-6	.	CASSFGRGFHNEQFF	TGTGCCAGCAGCTTTGGCCGTGGCTTCCACAATGAGCAGTTCTTC
TRBJ1-4	.	TRBV3-1	.	CASSQGGKGRNEKLFF	TGTGCCAGCAGCCAAGGCGGTAAAGGACGGAATGAAAAACTGTTTTTT
TRBJ2-1	TRBD2	TRBV29-1	.	CSVEILAGVGNEQFF	TGCAGCGTTGAAATACTAGCGGGAGTAGGGAATGAGCAGTTCTTC
TRBJ2-1	.	TRBV11-2	few	CASSLARTGINNEQFF	TGTGCCAGCAGCTTAGCCCGAACAGGGATAAACAATGAGCAGTTCTTC
TRBJ2-3	TRBD2	TRBV3-1	few	CASSQDKGGLAGRTDTQYF	TGTGCCAGCAGCCAAGATAAGGGGGGACTAGCGGGACGAACAGATACGCAGTATTTT
TRBJ2-3	TRBD2	TRBV2	.	CASKREEETDTQYF	TGTGCCAGCAAGCGGGAGGAAGAAACAGATACGCAGTATTTT
TRBJ1-2	.	TRBV12-3/TRBV12-4	.	CASSGTPTPYGYTF	TGTGCCAGCAGTGGGACTCCGACCCCCTATGGCTACACCTTC